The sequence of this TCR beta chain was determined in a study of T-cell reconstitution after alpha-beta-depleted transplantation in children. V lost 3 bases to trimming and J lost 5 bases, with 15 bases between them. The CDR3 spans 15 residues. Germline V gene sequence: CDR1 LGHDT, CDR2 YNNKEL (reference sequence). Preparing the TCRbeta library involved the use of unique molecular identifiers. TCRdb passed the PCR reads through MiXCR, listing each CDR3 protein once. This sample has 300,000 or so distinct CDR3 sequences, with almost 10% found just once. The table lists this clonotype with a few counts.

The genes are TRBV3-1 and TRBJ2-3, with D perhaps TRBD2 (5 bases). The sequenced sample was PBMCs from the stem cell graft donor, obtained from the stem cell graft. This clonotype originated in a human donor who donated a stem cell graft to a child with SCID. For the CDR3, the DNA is TGTGCCAGCAGCCATTGGCGACTCGAGGGAGATACGCAGTATTTT. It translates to CASSHWRLEGDTQYF.